The sequence of this T cell receptor (beta chain) was determined in a study of blood T cell repertoires in COVID-19. Study overall: Researchers got acute and convalescent COVID-19 samples from the United States, Italy and Spain. Sample material is recorded as cDNA or gDNA derived from T cells, B-cell-depleted T cells, or PBMCs.

The length of the CDR3 is 17 residues. Germline values: CDR1 LNHDA, CDR2 SQIVND (reference sequence). V lost 1 base to trimming and J lost 4 bases, with 19 bases between them. A single count supports this clone. In the original analysis: Using reference gene primer amplification, nucleated cell counts were estimated. The table came from immunoSEQ multiplex PCR; TCRdb's copy has only in-frame clones and leaves some out. That table furnishes V, J and clone size, whereas the DNA furnished D and trimming. The sample includes 53,000 or so clones, 65% to 80% of them seen just once. What was sequenced was peripheral blood. The V gene is TRBV19, the J gene TRBJ1-1, with D possibly being TRBD1 (5 bases). The receptor comes from a man aged 70-80 years with active or convalescent COVID-19. The CDR3 loop is CASSIVEGRVRVTEAFF. The CDR3 DNA is TGTGCCAGTAGTATAGTGGAAGGCAGGGTGAGAGTCACTGAAGCTTTCTTT.